This T cell receptor beta chain was profiled in a study of cytomegalovirus exposure and HLA in healthy donors. The study, taken as a whole, reports: Cytomegalovirus association was listed for around 170 TCR beta chains.

A word on this clone: Its antigen remains unidentified.

The germline V gene encodes CDR1 MNHEY and CDR2 SVGAGI. Trimming cost V 0 bases and J 5 bases; bases outside gene matches: 4. The CDR3 extends over 15 amino acids. Measured with immunoSEQ multiplex PCR; TCRdb has only the in-frame clones, and not every one. Of about 280,000 clones in the sample, roughly 90% were seen once. The sample taken for sequencing was PBMCs. The rearrangement joins TRBV6-5 to TRBJ2-1; 7 bases are shared with TRBD2. The receptor was derived from a woman under 30 in good health and CMV-seronegative. The CDR3 nucleotides read TGTGCCAGCAGTTACTCCTCCGGGACTAACAATGAGCAGTTCTTC. Translating gives CASSYSSGTNNEQFF.